In this sample, the clone carrying this TCR beta chain turned up a few times. This table comes from immunoSEQ multiplex PCR, and its TCRdb copy is limited to in-frame clones, with some not included. The table shows a few hundred thousand clones, with approximately 84% occurring only once. The CDR3 totals 15 residues. V was cut by 8 bases and J by 6 bases, with 22 bases left in between. CDR1 and CDR2 from the germline V gene are SGHTA and FQGNSA. These data come from a study of blood T cell repertoires in COVID-19. The chain uses TRBV7-2 and TRBJ1-1; weak D call: TRBD1 (5 bases). This TCR derives from a person in their 70s with COVID-19, enrolled during active disease. The source material was peripheral blood. CDR3 in amino acids: CASLRSAGWLSEAFF. The CDR3 region has the DNA TGTGCCAGCCTGCGGTCGGCAGGGTGGTTGTCTGAAGCTTTCTTT.